This T cell receptor (beta chain) was recovered during a study of blood T cell repertoires in COVID-19. Study background: Material from acute and convalescent COVID-19 was sourced from the United States, Italy and Spain. From T cells, B-cell-depleted T cells, or PBMCs came the material, which was cDNA or gDNA.

Under the authors' procedure: Cell counts per sample came from amplifying reference gene primers. Libraries were prepared by immunoSEQ multiplex PCR; TCRdb keeps only in-frame clonotypes and omits some of them. The V and J calls and the clone size are those of that table, but D and trimming were determined from the DNA. The repertoire holds roughly 300,000 clones, with 86% as singletons. V gave up 3 bases and J gave up 3 bases; unmatched junction bases: 9. The CDR3 sequence is 16 residues long. Germline V lookup: CDR1 SGHTA, CDR2 FQGNSA. This rearrangement joins TRBV7-2 to TRBJ2-7; 9 positions agree with TRBD1. The sequenced sample consisted of peripheral blood. This clonotype was sampled from a woman in her 50s with acute or convalescent COVID-19. CDR3 residues: CASSFPPGQGYYEQYF. The DNA of the CDR3 is TGTGCCAGCAGCTTTCCGCCGGGACAGGGTTACTACGAGCAGTACTTC.